This entry concerns a single TCR beta chain. Its antigen is not identified. This sample was included in a study of T cell responses to AZD1222 COVID-19 vaccine. Study-wide results and limits: Reports say nearly half of spike-specific TCRs go after unmutated variant regions. AZD1222 recipients seropositive at baseline numbered only six or seven.

Clones were sequenced by immunoSEQ multiplex PCR, and TCRdb holds only the in-frame ones, with some missing. The repertoire holds 89,000 or so clones, with less than 95% as singletons. The CDR3 loop spans 18 amino acids. V shed 2 bases, J shed 4 bases, and the junction held 13 bases outside the gene matches. From germline, CDR1 is SNHLY and CDR2 FYNNEI. The clonotype was recovered from an adult who received the AZD1222 COVID-19 vaccine. The chain joins TRBV2 to TRBJ1-3; 8 bases agree with TRBD1. Sequencing was performed on peripheral blood, taken 28 days after the second AZD1222 dose. The chain's CDR3 is CASSEIRGQGAGGNTIYF. The CDR3 nucleotides are TGTGCCAGCAGTGAAATTCGGGGGCAGGGGGCCGGAGGAAACACCATATATTTT.